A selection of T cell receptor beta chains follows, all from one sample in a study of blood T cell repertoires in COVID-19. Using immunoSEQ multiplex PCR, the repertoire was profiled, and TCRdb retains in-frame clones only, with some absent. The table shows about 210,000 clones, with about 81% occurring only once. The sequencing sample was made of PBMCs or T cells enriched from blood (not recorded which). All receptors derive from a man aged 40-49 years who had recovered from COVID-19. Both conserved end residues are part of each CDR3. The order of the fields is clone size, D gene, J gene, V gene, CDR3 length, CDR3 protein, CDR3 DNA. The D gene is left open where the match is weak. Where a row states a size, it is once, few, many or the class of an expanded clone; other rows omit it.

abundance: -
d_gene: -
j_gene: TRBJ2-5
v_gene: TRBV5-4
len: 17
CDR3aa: CASSQDSGGWSQETQYF
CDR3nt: TGTGCCAGCAGCCAGGATTCGGGGGGCTGGAGTCAAGAGACCCAGTACTTC

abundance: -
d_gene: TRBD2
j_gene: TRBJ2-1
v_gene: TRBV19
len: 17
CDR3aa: CASSTGRTSGRGNEQFF
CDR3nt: TGTGCCAGTAGTACCGGGAGGACTAGCGGGAGGGGAAATGAGCAGTTCTTC

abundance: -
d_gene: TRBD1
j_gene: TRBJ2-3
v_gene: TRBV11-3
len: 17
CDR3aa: CASSQYTGTGRTDTQYF
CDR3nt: TGTGCCAGCAGCCAGTATACCGGGACAGGGCGCACAGATACGCAGTATTTT

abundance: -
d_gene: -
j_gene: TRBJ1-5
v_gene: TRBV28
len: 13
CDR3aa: CASSSREGQPQHF
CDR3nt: TGTGCCAGCAGTTCCAGGGAGGGTCAGCCCCAGCATTTT

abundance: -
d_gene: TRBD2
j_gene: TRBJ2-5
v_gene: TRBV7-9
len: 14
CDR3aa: CASSLDRGSKAQYF
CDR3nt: TGTGCCAGCAGCTTAGATCGCGGGAGTAAGGCCCAGTACTTC

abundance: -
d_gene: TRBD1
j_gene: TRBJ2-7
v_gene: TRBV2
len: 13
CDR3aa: CASSRTGSNEQYF
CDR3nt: TGTGCCAGCAGTAGGACAGGTTCTAACGAGCAGTACTTC

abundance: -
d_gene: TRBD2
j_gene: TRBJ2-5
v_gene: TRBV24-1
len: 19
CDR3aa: CATSDSGTSGGTGGETQYF
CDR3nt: TGTGCCACCAGTGACTCCGGGACTAGCGGGGGTACCGGGGGGGAGACCCAGTACTTC

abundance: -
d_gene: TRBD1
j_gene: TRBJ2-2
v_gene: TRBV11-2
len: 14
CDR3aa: CASSLGQGAGELFF
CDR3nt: TGTGCCAGCAGCTTGGGGCAGGGGGCCGGGGAGCTGTTTTTT

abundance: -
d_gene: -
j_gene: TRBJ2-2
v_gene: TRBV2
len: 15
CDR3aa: CASQNGPRDTGELFF
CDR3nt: TGTGCCAGCCAGAATGGGCCCCGAGACACCGGGGAGCTGTTTTTT

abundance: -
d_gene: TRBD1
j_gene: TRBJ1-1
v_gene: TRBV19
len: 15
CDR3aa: CASSWTGGVNTEAFF
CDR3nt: TGTGCCAGTAGTTGGACAGGGGGGGTGAACACTGAAGCTTTCTTT

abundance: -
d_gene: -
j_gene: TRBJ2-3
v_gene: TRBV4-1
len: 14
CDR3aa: CASSQEQSTDTQYF
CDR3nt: TGCGCCAGCAGCCAAGAACAGAGCACAGATACGCAGTATTTT

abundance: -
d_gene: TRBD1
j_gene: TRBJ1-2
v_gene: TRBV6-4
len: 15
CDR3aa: CASSPSQGAGYGYTF
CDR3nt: TGTGCCAGCAGTCCTTCGCAGGGGGCGGGATATGGCTACACCTTC

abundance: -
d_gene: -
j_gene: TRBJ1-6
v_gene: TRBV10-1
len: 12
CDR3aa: CASSPGNSPLHF
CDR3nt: TGCGCCAGCAGCCCAGGGAATTCACCCCTCCACTTT

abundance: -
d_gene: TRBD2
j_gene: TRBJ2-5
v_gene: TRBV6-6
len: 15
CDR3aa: CASRKTSGGQETQYF
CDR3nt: TGTGCCAGCAGAAAGACTAGCGGGGGGCAAGAGACCCAGTACTTC

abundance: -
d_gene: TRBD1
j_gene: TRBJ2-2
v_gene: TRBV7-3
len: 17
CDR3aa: CASSLYPGQGDTGELFF
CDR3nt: TGTGCCAGCAGCTTATATCCGGGACAGGGGGACACCGGGGAGCTGTTTTTT

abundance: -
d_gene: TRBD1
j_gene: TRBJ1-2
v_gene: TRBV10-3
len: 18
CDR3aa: CAISDPKGAMYGGYGYTF
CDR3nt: TGTGCCATCAGTGACCCGAAGGGGGCCATGTATGGGGGCTATGGCTACACCTTC

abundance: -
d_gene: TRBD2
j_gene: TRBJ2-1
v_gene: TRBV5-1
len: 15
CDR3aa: CASRAAGVGYNEQFF
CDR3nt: TGCGCCAGCAGGGCGGCGGGAGTAGGATACAATGAGCAGTTCTTC

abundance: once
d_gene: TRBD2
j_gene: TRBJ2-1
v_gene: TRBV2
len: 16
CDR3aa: CASSQGLAAGYNEQFF
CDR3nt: TGTGCCAGCAGTCAGGGACTAGCCGCCGGGTACAATGAGCAGTTCTTC

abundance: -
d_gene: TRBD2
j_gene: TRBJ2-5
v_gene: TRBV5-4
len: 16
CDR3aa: CASSSTSGDGGETQYF
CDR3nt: TGTGCCAGCAGCTCGACTAGCGGGGACGGGGGGGAGACCCAGTACTTC

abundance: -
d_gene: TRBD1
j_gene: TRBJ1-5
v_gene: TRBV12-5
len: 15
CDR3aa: CASGLRDSSNQPQHF
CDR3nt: TGTGCTAGTGGTTTGCGGGACAGTAGCAATCAGCCCCAGCATTTT

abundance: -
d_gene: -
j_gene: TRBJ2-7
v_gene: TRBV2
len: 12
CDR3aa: CASTIEHYEQYF
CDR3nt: TGTGCCAGCACGATAGAGCACTACGAGCAGTACTTC

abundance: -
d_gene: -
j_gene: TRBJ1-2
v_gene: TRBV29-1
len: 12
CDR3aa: CSVSIDSGGYTF
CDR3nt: TGCAGCGTCTCTATTGACAGTGGGGGCTACACCTTC

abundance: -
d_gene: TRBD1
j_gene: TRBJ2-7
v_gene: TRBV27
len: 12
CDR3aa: CASSSLGQATYF
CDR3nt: TGTGCCAGCAGTTCTTTAGGACAGGCAACGTACTTC

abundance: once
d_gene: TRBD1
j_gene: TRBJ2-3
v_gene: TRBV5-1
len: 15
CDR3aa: CASRFPQGDTDTQYF
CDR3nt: TGCGCCAGCAGATTCCCACAGGGGGATACAGATACGCAGTATTTT

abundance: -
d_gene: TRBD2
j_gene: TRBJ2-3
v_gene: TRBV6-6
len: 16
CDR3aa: CASSQRTSGRSDTQYF
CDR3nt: TGTGCCAGCAGCCAACGGACTAGCGGGAGGTCAGATACGCAGTATTTT

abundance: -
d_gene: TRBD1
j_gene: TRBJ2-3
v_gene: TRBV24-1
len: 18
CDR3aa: CATSDSKQGAGVTDTQYF
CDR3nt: TGTGCCACCAGTGACTCGAAACAGGGGGCGGGGGTTACGGATACGCAGTATTTT

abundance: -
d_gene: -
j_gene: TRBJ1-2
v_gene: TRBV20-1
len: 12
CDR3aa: CSASRGVGGYTF
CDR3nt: TGCAGTGCTAGTCGGGGGGTAGGTGGCTACACCTTC

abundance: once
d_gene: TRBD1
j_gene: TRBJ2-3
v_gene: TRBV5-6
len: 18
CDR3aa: CARRGTPTSLSSTDTQYF
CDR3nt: TGTGCCCGCAGGGGGACACCTACAAGTCTCTCGAGCACAGATACGCAGTATTTT

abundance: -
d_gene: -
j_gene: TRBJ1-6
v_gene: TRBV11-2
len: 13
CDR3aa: CASSSGATQPLHF
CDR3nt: TGTGCCAGCAGCTCTGGAGCGACCCAACCCCTCCACTTT

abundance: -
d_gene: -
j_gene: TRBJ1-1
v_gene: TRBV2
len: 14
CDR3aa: CASSVNQYPTEAFF
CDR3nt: TGTGCCAGCAGTGTTAATCAGTATCCTACTGAAGCTTTCTTT

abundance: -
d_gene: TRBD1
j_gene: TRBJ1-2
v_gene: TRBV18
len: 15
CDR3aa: CASSRRTGEDYGYTF
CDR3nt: TGTGCCAGCTCACGTCGGACAGGGGAGGACTATGGCTACACCTTC

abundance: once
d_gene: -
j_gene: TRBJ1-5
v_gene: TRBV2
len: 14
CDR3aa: CASSNGRGGQPQHF
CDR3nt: TGTGCCAGCAGTAACGGACGAGGGGGTCAGCCCCAGCATTTT

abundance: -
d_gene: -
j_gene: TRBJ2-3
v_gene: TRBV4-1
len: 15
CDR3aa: CASSQDSTRPDTQYF
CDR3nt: TGCGCCAGCAGCCAGGACTCCACTAGACCAGATACGCAGTATTTT

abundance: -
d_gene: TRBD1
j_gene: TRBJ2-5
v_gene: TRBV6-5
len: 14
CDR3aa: CASTRTGSQETQYF
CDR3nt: TGTGCCAGCACTCGGACAGGGAGCCAAGAGACCCAGTACTTC

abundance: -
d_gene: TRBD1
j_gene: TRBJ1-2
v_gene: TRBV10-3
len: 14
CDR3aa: CAISTGALNYGYTF
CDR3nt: TGTGCCATCAGTACAGGGGCCCTTAACTATGGCTACACCTTC

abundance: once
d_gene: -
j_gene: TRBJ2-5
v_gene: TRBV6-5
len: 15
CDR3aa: CASSYSTGTQETQYF
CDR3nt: TGTGCCAGCAGTTACTCGACGGGTACACAAGAGACCCAGTACTTC

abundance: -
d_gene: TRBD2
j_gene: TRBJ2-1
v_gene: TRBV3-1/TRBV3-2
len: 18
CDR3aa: CASSQEGLAGGHNNEQFF
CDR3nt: TGTGCCAGCAGCCAAGAGGGACTAGCGGGGGGGCATAACAATGAGCAGTTCTTC

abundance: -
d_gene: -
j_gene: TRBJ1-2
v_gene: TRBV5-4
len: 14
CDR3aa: CASSSSAVNYGYTF
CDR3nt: TGTGCCAGCAGCTCCTCGGCGGTTAACTATGGCTACACCTTC

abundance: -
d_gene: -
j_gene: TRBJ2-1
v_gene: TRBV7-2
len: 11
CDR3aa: CASSPLDEQFF
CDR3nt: TGTGCCAGCAGCCCACTGGATGAGCAGTTCTTC

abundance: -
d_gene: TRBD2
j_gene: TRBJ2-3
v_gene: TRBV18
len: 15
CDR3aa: CASSLRTRSEDTQYF
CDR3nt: TGTGCCAGCTCACTGCGGACTAGATCGGAAGATACGCAGTATTTT